This entry lists 2 T cell receptor beta chains sequenced from one sample in a study of CD8 T cells in Susac syndrome. Random-hexamer reverse transcription was applied to about 0.45 to 1 ug RNA. A single record per CDR3 protein comes from TCRdb applying MiXCR to the immunoSEQ multiplex PCR reads. The data hold roughly 190,000 distinct CDR3 sequences, with under 97% observed a single time. The sample was CD4+ T cells from PBMCs. Receptor source: a human donor with Susac syndrome.

The chain is built from TRBV6-5 and TRBJ2-5; possible D gene TRBD2, 5 bases. Germline values: CDR1 MNHEY, CDR2 SVGAGI. This CDR3 contains 14 residues. Trimming cost V 3 bases and J 5 bases, with 13 bases left between them. CDR3 in amino acids: CASSYTDLGETQYF. DNA for the CDR3: TGTGCCAGCAGTTATACGGACTTGGGGGAGACCCAGTACTTC.

The chain uses TRBV6-6 and TRBJ1-2, with a possible D match to TRBD1 (6 bases). CDR1 and CDR2 (germline): MNHNY, SVGAGI (reference sequence). There are 14 residues in the CDR3. Trimming shortened V by 6 bases and J by 3 bases, and 14 bases separated the two germline ends. The CDR3 DNA reads TGTGCCAGCAGACAAAGTTCAGGGGACTATGGCTACACCTTC. This sequence encodes CASRQSSGDYGYTF.